A single sample is the source of the 31 T cell receptor beta chains below, sequenced in a study of post-analysis software for immune sequencing data. Carried by the TCR beta cDNA libraries were unique molecular identifiers. MiXCR, applied by TCRdb to the PCR reads, yields one record per CDR3 protein. The sample holds about 430,000 distinct CDR3 sequences, more than 30% seen once. Findings of the study overall: When patients were compared with controls, 4 or 5 TRBV segments were more frequent, TRBV5-6, TRBV5-1 and TRBV20-1 among them.

No antigen is known for these receptors. The source material was blood. The receptor set was obtained from a girl under 10 years old with multiple sclerosis.

The chain has TRBV7-2 and TRBJ2-3; 9 bases agree with TRBD2. The CDR3 loop spans 15 amino acids. Per the germline V gene, CDR1 is SGHTA and CDR2 is FQGNSA. J was trimmed by 7 bases and V by 0 bases; bases with no gene match: 5. CDR3 DNA sequence: TGTGCCAGCAGCTTAGCGCAGGGACTAGCCAATACGCAGTATTTT. Protein product: CASSLAQGLANTQYF.

The V call is TRBV12-3 or TRBV12-4, the J call TRBJ1-4; D gene uncertain. This CDR3 has 12 amino acids. The V and J ends lost 5 bases and 10 bases respectively, with 11 bases between them. CDR3 DNA sequence: TGTGCCAGCAGTCCCGGACTGACAAAACTGTTTTTT. Its protein product is CASSPGLTKLFF.

V gene TRBV4-3 combines with J gene TRBJ2-3, with 7 nucleotides matching TRBD2. CDR1 LGHNA and CDR2 YSLEER come from the germline V gene. Unmatched junction bases numbered 12, after V lost 3 bases and J lost 0 bases. The CDR3 totals 18 residues. This chain's CDR3 is CASSQGELPGGSTDTQYF. For the CDR3, the DNA is TGCGCCAGCAGCCAGGGTGAATTGCCGGGAGGAAGCACAGATACGCAGTATTTT.

This clonotype occurred a few times. This sequence joins TRBV27 and TRBJ2-1, with 10 bases fitting TRBD1. CDR1 MNHEY and CDR2 SMNVEV come from the germline V gene (reference sequence). This CDR3 spans 13 amino acids. J was trimmed by 6 bases and V by 5 bases; bases with no gene match: 1. CDR3 residues: CASSGTGANEQFF. DNA of the CDR3: TGTGCCAGCAGTGGGACAGGGGCCAATGAGCAGTTCTTC.

Worth noting for this clonotype: An end of the junction differs from the germline gene, which may be a read error. This rearrangement joins TRBV5-1 to TRBJ2-7; no reliable D call. Germline CDR1 SGHRS, CDR2 YFSETQ. CDR3 length: 13 residues. In DNA form, the CDR3 reads TGCGCCTGCAGCCGGAGTGAATCCTACGAGCAGTACTTC. This sequence encodes CACSRSESYEQYF.

V is TRBV6-2 or TRBV6-3 and J is TRBJ2-5; D possibly matches TRBD1 or TRBD2 (5 bases each). V dropped 2 bases and J dropped 11 bases, with 12 bases sitting between them. The CDR3 sequence is 12 residues long. From germline, CDR1 is MNHEY and CDR2 SVGEGT. CDR3 sequence reads: CASSYGTGRQYF. The CDR3 nucleotides read TGTGCCAGCAGTTACGGCACGGGACGGCAGTACTTC.

The chain links TRBV7-9 to TRBJ2-3; 10 bases align to TRBD1. Trimming at V came to 5 bases and at J to 3 bases, leaving 11 bases not matched to a gene. Germline V gene lookup returns CDR1 SEHNR and CDR2 FQNEAQ (reference sequence). This CDR3 has 17 amino acids. CDR3 DNA: TGTGCCAGCAGCCCCCCCGACAGGGGGCTCCCAACAGATACGCAGTATTTT. The encoded protein is CASSPPDRGLPTDTQYF.

The CDR3, as DNA: TGTGCCACCAGCAGCGGACTAGCGGAAGCCTACAATGAGCAGTACTTC. As protein: CATSSGLAEAYNEQYF. This chain links TRBV15 with TRBJ2-1; TRBD2 aligns across 10 bases. The J call is uncertain, as TRBJ2-7 better fits the DNA end. The length of the CDR3 is 16 residues. Germline loops: CDR1 LNHNV, CDR2 YYDKDF (reference sequence).

The J gene is TRBJ2-5, the V gene TRBV5-1, with TRBD2 matching 9 bases. The germline V gene has CDR1 SGHRS and CDR2 YFSETQ. After removal of 0 bases from V and 2 bases from J, the junction contained 2 bases not matched to a gene. The CDR3 runs to 15 residues. In DNA form, the CDR3 reads TGCGCCAGCAGCTTGGGACTAGCGGCACAAGAGACCCAGTACTTC. Its translation: CASSLGLAAQETQYF.

The chain recombines TRBV28 with TRBJ1-6, with unresolved D. The CDR3 contains 15 residues. Germline-derived CDR1 and CDR2 are MDHEN and SYDVKM. V was clipped by 6 bases and J by 0 bases, with 9 bases between them. In nucleotides, the CDR3 is TGTGCCAGCAGGTCAAGGAGCTCCTATAATTCACCCCTCCACTTT. Its protein is CASRSRSSYNSPLHF.

This clonotype was counted a single time. V gene TRBV7-6 combines with J gene TRBJ2-1; TRBD2 is a possible D gene (5 bases). Trimming took off 2 bases at V and 8 bases at J, with 19 bases between the two ends. From germline, CDR1 is SGHVS and CDR2 FNYEAQ. The CDR3 contains 16 residues. The CDR3 nucleotides are TGTGCCAGCAGCTTAATAGGACTGACGACTGGTGATGAGCAGTTCTTC. Protein: CASSLIGLTTGDEQFF.

The chain has TRBV20-1 and TRBJ2-2; 10 bases align to TRBD2. The CDR3 has 14 residues. Germline CDR1 reads DFQATT; CDR2 reads SNEGSKA (reference sequence). J lost 5 bases, V lost 6 bases, and 6 bases had no gene match. This chain's CDR3 is CSATTSGFTGELFF. The CDR3 nucleotides read TGCAGTGCGACGACTAGCGGGTTTACCGGGGAGCTGTTTTTT.

The rearrangement uses TRBV28 and TRBJ2-4, with D perhaps being TRBD1 or TRBD2 (5 bases each). Germline V gene lookup returns CDR1 MDHEN and CDR2 SYDVKM. V gave up 3 bases and J gave up 1 base, with 16 bases separating them. This CDR3 has 17 residues. This chain's CDR3 is CASSFVGPQQAKNIQYF. The CDR3, as DNA: TGTGCCAGCAGTTTTGTGGGACCCCAGCAGGCCAAAAACATTCAGTACTTC.

This chain connects TRBV6-5 to TRBJ2-3, with D perhaps assigned TRBD1 or TRBD2 (5 bases each). CDR3 length equals 14 residues. Germline assignment: CDR1 MNHEY and CDR2 SVGAGI. Trimming shortened V by 0 bases and J by 4 bases, and 8 bases separated the two germline ends. The CDR3 DNA is TGTGCCAGCAGTTACTCGAGGGGTTCAGATACGCAGTATTTT. The encoded protein is CASSYSRGSDTQYF.

CDR3 sequence reads: CASSYMTGKETQYF. The CDR3 DNA reads as TGTGCCAGCAGTTACATGACAGGGAAAGAGACCCAGTACTTC. The J gene is TRBJ2-5, the V gene TRBV12-3 or TRBV12-4; 7 bases line up with TRBD1. The J segment lost 3 bases and the V segment lost 4 bases, leaving 5 bases of the junction unmatched. The CDR3 extends over 14 amino acids.

The CDR3 spells CSASWSPSGYNEQFF. CDR3 sequence (DNA): TGCAGTGCTAGCTGGTCGCCTAGCGGTTACAATGAGCAGTTCTTC. The V call is TRBV20-1, the J call TRBJ2-1; 7 bases line up with TRBD2. The CDR3 spans 15 residues. V lost 3 bases, J lost 4 bases, and 9 bases stayed unmatched. CDR1 is DFQATT and CDR2 is SNEGSKA in the germline V gene (reference sequence).

The V gene is TRBV28, the J gene TRBJ2-3; D may be TRBD2 (5 bases). This CDR3 is built from 14 residues. The germline gives CDR1 MDHEN, CDR2 SYDVKM. V shed 8 bases and J shed 3 bases, with 15 bases lying between them. For the CDR3, the DNA is TGTGCCAGCCTTGTGGGAGTAGGAACAGATACGCAGTATTTT. This sequence encodes CASLVGVGTDTQYF. Full variable domain (remainder filled in from reference TRBV28 and TRBJ2-3): DVKVTQSSRYLVKRTGEKVFLECVQDMDHENMFWYRQDPGLGLRLIYFSYDVKMKEKGDIPEGYSVSREKKERFSLILESASTNQTSMYLCASLVGVGTDTQYFGPGTRLTVL.

This chain joins TRBV12-3 or TRBV12-4 and TRBJ2-7; 10 bases align to TRBD2. This CDR3 is built from 12 residues. Losses at the gene ends were 6 bases for V and 7 bases for J; bases not matched to a gene: 3. CDR3 amino acids: CASSQREGEQYF. As DNA, the CDR3 is TGTGCCAGCAGCCAGCGGGAGGGTGAGCAGTACTTC.

The CDR3 sequence is CASTVNREETQYF. DNA of the CDR3: TGCGCCAGCACCGTGAACAGGGAGGAGACCCAGTACTTC. The rearrangement links TRBV5-1 to TRBJ2-5; D possibly corresponds to TRBD1 (6 bases). Germline loops: CDR1 SGHRS, CDR2 YFSETQ. There are 13 residues in the CDR3. Trimming removed 6 bases from V and 5 bases from J, with 14 bases in between.

The chain joins TRBV15 to TRBJ2-4; 9 nucleotides align to TRBD1. From germline, CDR1 is LNHNV and CDR2 YYDKDF (reference sequence). V shed 3 bases, J shed 1 base, and the junction held 10 bases outside the gene matches. This CDR3 contains 18 residues. CDR3 residues: CATSSLDRGVAAKNIQYF. CDR3 bases: TGTGCCACCAGCAGTTTGGACAGGGGAGTCGCGGCCAAAAACATTCAGTACTTC.

The CDR3 DNA is TGTGCCAGCAGCAATGCCGGGACACCCGAAGCTTTCTTT. Protein sequence: CASSNAGTPEAFF. The chain recombines TRBV7-9 with TRBJ1-1, with D possibly being TRBD1 (6 bases). Trimming pared 5 bases from V and 8 bases from J, leaving 15 bases between. Germline V lookup: CDR1 SEHNR, CDR2 FQNEAQ (reference sequence). There are 13 residues in the CDR3.

On this clonotype: It may be a read error: a sequence one base away is much more abundant. This chain connects TRBV29-1 to TRBJ2-1; possible D gene TRBD1, 6 bases. The V gene's germline CDR1 is SQVTM and CDR2 ANQGSEA. This CDR3 is built from 12 residues. The V end lost 3 bases, the J end lost 9 bases, and 12 bases lay between the germline ends. The CDR3 bases are TGCAGCGTTGACTGGTTAGGGGGTGAGCAGTTCTTC. Protein sequence: CSVDWLGGEQFF.

CDR3 region: CASSFAGAGGDEQFF. The CDR3 nucleotides read TGTGCCAGCAGTTTTGCGGGGGCGGGAGGGGATGAGCAGTTCTTC. This chain links TRBV28 with TRBJ2-1, with 9 positions matching TRBD2. V lost 3 bases, J lost 8 bases, and 8 bases stayed unmatched. CDR1 and CDR2 from the germline V gene are MDHEN and SYDVKM. The CDR3 loop spans 15 amino acids.

This clonotype showed up just a few times. V usage is TRBV6-1 and J usage is TRBJ1-1; no reliable D call. Trimming removed 4 bases at V and 4 bases at J, with 13 bases between. The CDR3 contains 14 residues. Germline-derived CDR1 and CDR2 are MNHNS and SASEGT. CDR3 sequence reads: CASSVGPWGTEAFF. The CDR3 DNA reads as TGTGCCAGCAGTGTCGGGCCGTGGGGCACTGAAGCTTTCTTT.

The chain joins TRBV5-1 to TRBJ2-3; 8 bases line up with TRBD1. With V trimmed by 4 bases and J by 5 bases, 3 bases remained unmatched. CDR1 is SGHRS and CDR2 is YFSETQ in the germline V gene. There are 13 residues in the CDR3. The CDR3, as DNA: TGCGCCAGCAGCGCACAGGGGGGAGATACGCAGTATTTT. It encodes CASSAQGGDTQYF.

This rearrangement joins TRBV5-1 to TRBJ2-7, with TRBD1 as a possible D gene (6 bases). TRBJ2-4 explains the end of the DNA better; the J call may be wrong. From germline, CDR1 is SGHRS and CDR2 YFSETQ. CDR3 length equals 14 residues. For the CDR3, the DNA is TGCGCCAGCAGCTGGGATCCAGGGGAAAACATTCAGTACTTC. This encodes CASSWDPGENIQYF.

This clonotype turned up a few times. The chain's CDR3 is CAISVGQGYSYEQYF. The CDR3 nucleotides are TGTGCCATCAGTGTAGGCCAGGGCTATTCCTACGAGCAGTACTTC. This rearrangement joins TRBV10-3 to TRBJ2-7; D is perhaps TRBD1 (5 bases). Germline CDR1 reads ENHRY; CDR2 reads SYGVKD. The ends were cut back, 4 bases at V and 1 base at J, with 14 bases in the middle. This CDR3 comprises 15 residues.

This clonotype was seen a few times. The chain couples TRBV29-1 to TRBJ2-1; 13 nucleotides line up with TRBD2. The CDR3 totals 16 residues. Looked up from germline, CDR1 is SQVTM and CDR2 is ANQGSEA. V shed 6 bases and J 2 bases; nucleotides not matched to a gene: 7. CDR3 region: CSVRTSGSKTYNEQFF. DNA for the CDR3: TGCAGCGTGCGGACTAGCGGGAGTAAAACCTACAATGAGCAGTTCTTC.

V usage is TRBV20-1 and J usage is TRBJ2-5; 7 nucleotides agree with TRBD2. Germline V gene sequence: CDR1 DFQATT, CDR2 SNEGSKA (reference sequence). J lost 1 base, V lost 1 base, and 3 bases had no gene match. The CDR3 consists of 14 residues. The chain's CDR3 is CSARGRGTQETQYF. CDR3 nucleotide sequence: TGCAGTGCTAGAGGGCGGGGGACCCAAGAGACCCAGTACTTC.

The rearrangement links TRBV29-1 to TRBJ2-1; D possibly corresponds to TRBD2 (6 bases). The J call could be wrong; TRBJ2-7 is a better fit for the DNA end. The germline V gene encodes CDR1 SQVTM and CDR2 ANQGSEA. This CDR3 is 13 amino acids long. This CDR3 reads CSVVAGTYHEQYF. The CDR3 DNA reads as TGCAGCGTTGTAGCCGGGACTTACCACGAGCAGTACTTC.

The DNA of the CDR3 is TGTGCCAGCTCACCAGCCCTCCCGGGACTAGCGGCGTCAGAGCAGTTCTTC. Translating gives CASSPALPGLAASEQFF. The chain has TRBV18 and TRBJ2-1; 11 nucleotides agree with TRBD2. V shed 2 bases and J 10 bases; nucleotides not matched to a gene: 13. Germline lookup yields CDR1 KGHSH and CDR2 LQKENI. This CDR3 has 17 residues. The entire variable domain, with the rest obtained from reference TRBV18 and TRBJ2-1, is as follows: NAGVMQNPRHLVRRRGQEARLRCSPMKGHSHVYWYRQLPEEGLKFMVYLQKENIIDESGMPKERFSAEFPKEGPSILRIQQVVRGDSAAYFCASSPALPGLAASEQFFGPGTRLTVL.